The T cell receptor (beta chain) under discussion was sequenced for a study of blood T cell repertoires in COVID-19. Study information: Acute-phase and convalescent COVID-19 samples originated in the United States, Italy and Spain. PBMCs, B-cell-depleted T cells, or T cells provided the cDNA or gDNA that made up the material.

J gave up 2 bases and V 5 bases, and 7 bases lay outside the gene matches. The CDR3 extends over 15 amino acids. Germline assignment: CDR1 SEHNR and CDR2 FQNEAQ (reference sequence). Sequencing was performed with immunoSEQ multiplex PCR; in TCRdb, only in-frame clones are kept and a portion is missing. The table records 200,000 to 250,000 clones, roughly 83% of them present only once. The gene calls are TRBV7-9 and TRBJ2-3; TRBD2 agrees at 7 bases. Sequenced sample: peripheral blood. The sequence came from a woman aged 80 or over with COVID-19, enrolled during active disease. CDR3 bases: TGTGCCAGCAGCAGGGGACTAATAGTCACAGATACGCAGTATTTT. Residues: CASSRGLIVTDTQYF.